The 11 T cell receptor beta chains below were found in one sample sequenced in a study of human T cells and chemical hapten exposure. One entry per CDR3 protein, called by TCRdb with MiXCR from the RACE reads. The data contain 82,000 or so distinct CDR3 sequences, 10% to 15% of them singletons. Noted time point: patch test 3, about 24 weeks after DPC sensitization. Treatment here: therapeutic diphenylcyclopropenone sensitization with weekly scalp DPC. Source: whole blood, taken in connection with sensitization to the hapten diphenylcyclopropenone (DPC). These receptors were taken from a woman aged 45-60 years with alopecia areata. Some clones in this sample may be carry-over from other donors' samples.

This clonotype was seen repeatedly, ten times or more. The chain links TRBV5-1 to TRBJ2-2, with 10 bases matching TRBD2. Germline loops: CDR1 SGHRS, CDR2 YFSETQ. The length of the CDR3 is 16 residues. V shed 5 bases and J 2 bases; nucleotides not matched to a gene: 6. In DNA, the CDR3 is TGCGCCAGCAGTCCCGGACTAGCGGACAACACCGGGGAGCTGTTTTTT. This codes for CASSPGLADNTGELFF.

This clonotype was seen repeatedly, ten times or more. This chain joins TRBV7-3 and TRBJ2-5; D remains unclear. Deletions cut 2 bases from V and 1 base from J, with 8 bases between. The CDR3 totals 14 residues. Germline-derived CDR1 and CDR2 are SGHTA and FQGTGA. The CDR3 sequence: CASSLSTFQETQYF. CDR3 nucleotides: TGTGCCAGCAGCTTATCGACTTTCCAAGAGACCCAGTACTTC.

In its sample, this clonotype was seen many times. V and J are TRBV20-1 and TRBJ2-5; D gene unclear. This CDR3 spans 11 amino acids. Germline V CDR1 and CDR2: DFQATT, SNEGSKA (reference sequence). The germline V and J ends were trimmed by 6 bases and 4 bases, with 9 bases remaining between them. For the CDR3, the DNA is TGCAGTGCCATGACGGGAGAGACCCAGTACTTC. Its translation is CSAMTGETQYF.

The J gene is TRBJ2-5, the V gene TRBV5-6; possible D gene TRBD2, 6 bases. There are 16 residues in the CDR3. Looked up from germline, CDR1 is SGHDT and CDR2 is YYEEEE. V was shortened by 1 base and J by 1 base, with 14 bases between the two germline ends. The CDR3 DNA reads TGTGCCAGCAGCTTGAGGGATCTAGCGACCCAAGAGACCCAGTACTTC. Translation: CASSLRDLATQETQYF. Complete variable domain (other parts from reference TRBV5-6 and TRBJ2-5): DAGVTQSPTHLIKTRGQQVTLRCSPKSGHDTVSWYQQALGQGPQFIFQYYEEEERQRGNFPDRFSGHQFPNYSSELNVNALLLGDSALYLCASSLRDLATQETQYFGPGTRLLVL.

This clonotype was seen only a few times. V gene TRBV10-3 combines with J gene TRBJ2-7; the D gene is possibly TRBD1 (6 bases). Germline-derived CDR1 and CDR2 are ENHRY and SYGVKD. Trimming took 0 bases from V and 7 from J, leaving 16 bases between them. The CDR3 sequence is 15 residues long. CDR3 sequence: CAISESRTSTGEQYF. CDR3 coding DNA: TGTGCCATCAGTGAGTCGCGGACTTCTACAGGGGAGCAGTACTTC.

The rearrangement joins TRBV19 to TRBJ1-1, with D possibly TRBD1 on 5 matching bases. Germline values: CDR1 LNHDA, CDR2 SQIVND (reference sequence). CDR3 length: 15 residues. V lost 4 bases and J 0 bases, leaving 12 bases between the germline ends. For the CDR3, the DNA is TGTGCCAGTAGTACTCCAGGGTTGGTGAACACTGAAGCTTTCTTT. Translated, it gives CASSTPGLVNTEAFF.

The chain carries TRBV11-2 and TRBJ2-1, with D maybe TRBD2 (5 bases). Germline V lookup: CDR1 SGHAT, CDR2 FQNNGV. The V end lost 4 bases, the J end lost 7 bases, and 14 bases lay between the germline ends. There are 14 residues in the CDR3. The CDR3 region is CASSSLDFRNEQFF. The CDR3 coding sequence is TGTGCCAGCAGCTCCCTGGACTTCAGGAATGAGCAGTTCTTC.

The V call is TRBV7-2, the J call TRBJ2-1, with 7 bases fitting TRBD1. Trimming removed 5 bases from V and 4 bases from J; junction bases left unmatched: 2. The CDR3 is 13 residues long. Germline CDR1 reads SGHTA; CDR2 reads FQGNSA. The CDR3 nucleotides read TGTGCCAGCAGCCGGGACAGTTACAATGAGCAGTTCTTC. It translates to CASSRDSYNEQFF.

The chain combines TRBV6-6 with TRBJ2-1; 12 bases align to TRBD2. The CDR3 is made up of 19 amino acids. Germline trimming cut 0 bases from V and 0 bases from J; bases unmatched to any gene: 6. In germline, CDR1 is MNHNY, CDR2 SVGAGI (reference sequence). For the CDR3, the DNA is TGTGCCAGCAGTTACTCGAGTCTAGCGGGAGGGCCCTCCTACAATGAGCAGTTCTTC. This sequence encodes CASSYSSLAGGPSYNEQFF.

The CDR3 here is CASSFPTGANGYTF. The DNA for the CDR3 is TGTGCCAGCAGCTTCCCGACTGGAGCTAATGGCTACACCTTC. This sequence joins TRBV7-9 and TRBJ1-2; no clear D gene. The CDR3 has 14 amino acids. Trimming left V 3 bases short and J 6 bases short, with 14 bases between. In germline, CDR1 is SEHNR, CDR2 FQNEAQ (reference sequence).

There are many counts of this clonotype. The rearrangement uses TRBV2 and TRBJ2-7; D gene ambiguous. V dropped 5 bases and J dropped 7 bases, with 9 bases sitting between them. CDR3 length: 11 residues. Germline loops: CDR1 SNHLY, CDR2 FYNNEI. Written as DNA, the CDR3 is TGTGCCAGCAGTATTTTAATAGAGCAGTACTTC. Its protein product is CASSILIEQYF.